Listed here are 30 T cell receptor beta chains from one sample, sequenced in a study of shared clonotypes between healthy human individuals. Some clones are missing from TCRdb's copy, which holds only in-frame ones; the method was immunoSEQ multiplex PCR. Of over 100,000 clones listed, roughly two thirds were seen once; the top ten hold 24%. Sample: memory CD8+ T cells sorted from blood. Specified subset: CD45RO+ cells pooled with CCR7-negative TemRA cells. All receptors derive from a woman aged 25 to 39 in good health.

This clone was seen a handful of times. This chain uses TRBV6-4 with TRBJ2-3, with D perhaps matching TRBD1 (5 bases). Germline CDR1 and CDR2: MRHNA and SNTAGT. V was trimmed by 3 bases and J by 0 bases, leaving 10 bases between them. This CDR3 has 15 residues. As DNA, the CDR3 is TGTGCCAGCAGTGAGGGGCCTTCTAGCACAGATACGCAGTATTTT. Protein product: CASSEGPSSTDTQYF.

The chain is built from TRBV29-1 and TRBJ2-7, with TRBD2 matching 9 bases. In germline, CDR1 is SQVTM, CDR2 ANQGSEA. The V segment lost 5 bases and the J segment 4 bases; nucleotides outside the gene matches: 6. The CDR3 totals 13 residues. The CDR3 spells CSVSGTSSYEQYF. The CDR3 DNA sequence: TGCAGCGTTTCCGGGACTAGCAGTTACGAGCAGTACTTC.

This clone was picked up a small number of times. The V gene is TRBV6-1, the J gene TRBJ2-7, with 12 bases that match TRBD1. CDR1 and CDR2 (germline): MNHNS, SASEGT. The length of the CDR3 is 16 residues. V shed 3 bases, J shed 7 bases, and the junction held 10 bases outside the gene matches. Here the CDR3 DNA reads TGTGCCAGCAGTGATACACCGGGACAGGGGGCGGGTGAGCAGTACTTC. Protein product: CASSDTPGQGAGEQYF.

The rearrangement uses TRBV19 and TRBJ2-7, with TRBD1 matching 12 bases. The CDR3 covers 15 residues. J gave up 6 bases and V 4 bases, and 7 bases lay outside the gene matches. Germline V gene data show CDR1 as LNHDA and CDR2 as SQIVND (reference sequence). The CDR3 DNA reads TGTGCCAGTAGTAGACCCGGGACAGGGGGCTTCGAGCAGTACTTC. Translation: CASSRPGTGGFEQYF.

This clone appeared a few times. The V gene is TRBV30, the J gene TRBJ1-4, with D unresolved. The CDR3 extends over 15 amino acids. CDR1 is GTSNPN and CDR2 is SVGIG in the germline V gene (reference sequence). The V end lost 0 bases, the J end lost 7 bases, and 15 bases lay between the germline ends. The CDR3 nucleotides are TGTGCCTGGAGTGTACAAGGGTTGTCGGTTGAAAAACTGTTTTTT. It yields the protein CAWSVQGLSVEKLFF.

This clone was detected a few times. The chain carries TRBV6-1 and TRBJ2-2; 12 bases match TRBD2. J lost 4 bases, V lost 4 bases, and 7 bases had no gene match. Germline CDR1 is MNHNS and CDR2 is SASEGT. This CDR3 has 17 residues. This CDR3 is CASSGLAGGPGTGELFF. The CDR3, as DNA: TGTGCCAGCAGTGGGCTAGCGGGAGGGCCGGGCACCGGGGAGCTGTTTTTT.

The J gene is TRBJ2-2, the V gene TRBV28; D may correspond to TRBD1 or TRBD2 (5 bases each). The V end lost 5 bases, the J end lost 3 bases, and 16 bases lay between the germline ends. The CDR3 extends over 16 amino acids. Germline V gene data show CDR1 as MDHEN and CDR2 as SYDVKM. The CDR3 sequence is CASSGGEVSHTGELFF. The CDR3 DNA reads TGTGCCAGCAGTGGGGGAGAAGTGAGTCACACCGGGGAGCTGTTTTTT.

This chain joins TRBV5-1 and TRBJ2-3; 9 bases match TRBD1. CDR1 is SGHRS and CDR2 is YFSETQ in the germline V gene. J gave up 6 bases and V 2 bases, and 1 base lay outside the gene matches. The CDR3 spans 13 residues. The CDR3 reads CASSFGQGDTQYF. The CDR3 DNA reads as TGCGCCAGCAGCTTCGGACAGGGGGATACGCAGTATTTT.

This clone showed up just once. The J gene is TRBJ1-1, the V gene TRBV19, with D unclear. Germline CDR1 is LNHDA and CDR2 is SQIVND (reference sequence). The CDR3 has 15 residues. Trimming cost V 6 bases and J 0 bases, with 14 bases left between them. CDR3: CASSLVGQMNTEAFF. Here the CDR3 DNA reads TGTGCCAGTAGCTTGGTGGGTCAGATGAACACTGAAGCTTTCTTT.

The genes are TRBV19 and TRBJ2-1; 9 bases agree with TRBD2. The length of the CDR3 is 15 residues. Trimming removed 2 bases from V and 6 bases from J; junction bases left unmatched: 5. The V gene's germline CDR1 is LNHDA and CDR2 SQIVND (reference sequence). The CDR3 DNA sequence: TGTGCCAGTAGTATACGGGCTAGCGGGATCAATGAGCAGTTCTTC. It specifies CASSIRASGINEQFF.

The chain couples TRBV29-1 to TRBJ2-7; D is undetermined. The germline V gene has CDR1 SQVTM and CDR2 ANQGSEA. Trimming stripped 0 bases from V and 3 bases from J, with 9 bases between. CDR3 length: 13 residues. The CDR3 protein is CSVEDLESYEQYF. Written as DNA, the CDR3 is TGCAGCGTTGAAGATCTGGAGAGCTACGAGCAGTACTTC.

This clone has only a few counts. The rearrangement uses TRBV2 and TRBJ2-7, with a tentative D call TRBD1 (5 bases). V was trimmed by 6 bases and J by 3 bases, leaving 6 bases between them. CDR3 length: 11 residues. Germline V gives CDR1 SNHLY, CDR2 FYNNEI. For the CDR3, the DNA is TGTGCCAGCAGAGGACACTACGAGCAGTACTTC. Residues: CASRGHYEQYF. The whole variable domain, filled in from reference TRBV2 and TRBJ2-7, reads EPEVTQTPSHQVTQMGQEVILRCVPISNHLYFYWYRQILGQKVEFLVSFYNNEISEKSEIFDDQFSVERPDGSNFTLKIRSTKLEDSAMYFCASRGHYEQYFGPGTRLTVT.

This clone showed up just a few times. J is TRBJ2-1 and V is TRBV19; 8 nucleotides align to TRBD1. J lost 8 bases, V lost 5 bases, and 11 bases had no gene match. The CDR3 length is 15 residues. Germline V gene sequence: CDR1 LNHDA, CDR2 SQIVND (reference sequence). The CDR3 DNA sequence: TGTGCCAGTAGTGTCCCGCAGACAGGGGTCCATGAGCAGTTCTTC. Protein: CASSVPQTGVHEQFF.

J is TRBJ2-2 and V is TRBV30; D perhaps matches TRBD2 (5 bases). Trimming took 4 bases from V and 6 from J, leaving 15 bases between them. CDR1 and CDR2 from the germline V gene are GTSNPN and SVGIG (reference sequence). The CDR3 extends over 14 amino acids. CDR3 coding DNA: TGTGCCTGGACAGGTAGAGGGCCCCCCGGGGAGCTGTTTTTT. It translates to CAWTGRGPPGELFF.

The chain employs TRBV6-6 and TRBJ1-5; no clear D gene. The CDR3 loop spans 14 amino acids. Germline CDR1 reads MNHNY; CDR2 reads SVGAGI (reference sequence). The V and J ends lost 3 bases and 0 bases respectively, with 6 bases between them. This chain's CDR3 is CASSYGGSNQPQHF. The CDR3 DNA is TGTGCCAGCAGTTATGGAGGTAGCAATCAGCCCCAGCATTTT.

The chain employs TRBV13 and TRBJ2-1, with TRBD1 identical over 7 bases. CDR1 and CDR2 (germline): PRHDT, FYEKMQ (reference sequence). The CDR3 is 14 amino acids. With 4 bases clipped from V and 1 base from J, the junction kept 1 base outside the gene matches. CDR3 bases: TGTGCCAGCAGCTGGGGACAGTCCTACAATGAGCAGTTCTTC. Its protein is CASSWGQSYNEQFF.

This clone is judged large. The chain recombines TRBV2 with TRBJ1-1; no clear D. Trimming took off 7 bases at V and 1 base at J, with 25 bases between the two ends. The CDR3 runs to 18 residues. Germline CDR1 is SNHLY and CDR2 is FYNNEI. As DNA, the CDR3 is TGTGCCAGCATCGCGCTTACGGGAGACTGGTCGCCGAACACTGAAGCTTTCTTT. Translating it yields CASIALTGDWSPNTEAFF.

The chain is built from TRBV5-1 and TRBJ2-5; D may correspond to TRBD1 or TRBD2 (6 bases each). Germline V lookup: CDR1 SGHRS, CDR2 YFSETQ. Trimming removed 0 bases from V and 5 bases from J, with 20 bases in between. This CDR3 is 17 amino acids long. The CDR3 DNA reads TGCGCCAGCAGCTTGGTGGGGGGCAGGTTTGGGAAGGAGACCCAGTACTTC. Protein product: CASSLVGGRFGKETQYF.

This clone was recorded many times. CDR3: CASSPGTETGELFF. In DNA, the CDR3 is TGTGCCAGCAGCCCCGGGACAGAAACCGGGGAGCTGTTTTTT. This rearrangement joins TRBV7-9 to TRBJ2-2; TRBD1 aligns across 7 bases. The germline CDR1 and CDR2 sequences are SEHNR and FQNEAQ (reference sequence). Losses at the gene ends were 5 bases for V and 5 bases for J; bases not matched to a gene: 5. The CDR3 loop spans 14 amino acids.

J is TRBJ2-7 and V is TRBV5-1; possibly TRBD1 or TRBD2 for D (5 bases each). Germline V gene lookup returns CDR1 SGHRS and CDR2 YFSETQ. The CDR3 has 13 residues. V dropped 7 bases and J dropped 5 bases, with 16 bases sitting between them. The CDR3 region is CASYGTGGHEQYF. The CDR3 DNA is TGCGCCAGCTACGGAACAGGAGGTCACGAGCAGTACTTC.

This clone occurred many times. V usage is TRBV4-2 and J usage is TRBJ2-7; 9 bases fit TRBD2. The CDR3 is 17 amino acids. J gave up 3 bases and V 0 bases, and 9 bases lay outside the gene matches. Germline assignment: CDR1 LGHNA and CDR2 YNFKEQ. For the CDR3, the DNA is TGTGCCAGCAGCCAAGAAAGGCCCAGCGGGGGGATCTACGAGCAGTACTTC. Protein sequence: CASSQERPSGGIYEQYF.

The chain carries TRBV6-4 and TRBJ2-2; TRBD1 is a possible D gene (6 bases). This CDR3 is 14 amino acids long. Looked up from germline, CDR1 is MRHNA and CDR2 is SNTAGT. The V and J ends lost 7 bases and 1 base respectively, with 10 bases between them. The CDR3 spells CASNPTGNTGELFF. CDR3 nucleotides: TGTGCCAGCAACCCGACAGGGAACACCGGGGAGCTGTTTTTT.

In its sample, this clone was seen once. The chain combines TRBV5-1 with TRBJ2-5, with 9 bases fitting TRBD1. The J segment lost 3 bases and the V segment lost 4 bases, leaving 4 bases of the junction unmatched. The CDR3 covers 14 residues. Germline-derived CDR1 and CDR2 are SGHRS and YFSETQ. The CDR3 DNA follows: TGCGCCAGCAGCGGAGGACAGGGGAAAGAGACCCAGTACTTC. This sequence encodes CASSGGQGKETQYF.

This clone has only one observation. The rearrangement joins TRBV27 to TRBJ2-7, with D hard to call. Trimming removed 3 bases at V and 0 bases at J, with 12 bases between. CDR3 length equals 15 residues. Germline V gene lookup returns CDR1 MNHEY and CDR2 SMNVEV (reference sequence). This chain's CDR3 is CASSFSSVSSYEQYF. The CDR3 nucleotides read TGTGCCAGCAGTTTTTCGTCAGTTAGCTCCTACGAGCAGTACTTC.

The genes are TRBV6-1 and TRBJ1-6, with D possibly matching TRBD1 (6 bases). From germline, CDR1 is MNHNS and CDR2 SASEGT. V was clipped by 4 bases and J by 7 bases, with 11 bases between them. This CDR3 is 14 amino acids long. The CDR3: CASSVGGGNSPLHF. The CDR3, as DNA: TGTGCCAGCAGTGTCGGAGGGGGGAATTCACCCCTCCACTTT.

The chain has TRBV5-6 and TRBJ1-5; TRBD1 matches at 10 bases. J gave up 2 bases and V 5 bases, and 10 bases lay outside the gene matches. CDR1 and CDR2 from the germline V gene are SGHDT and YYEEEE. The CDR3 extends over 17 amino acids. DNA of the CDR3: TGTGCCAGCAGAAACGACAGGGGGCCTGGGGGCAATCAGCCCCAGCATTTT. This sequence encodes CASRNDRGPGGNQPQHF.

The chain employs TRBV7-2 and TRBJ2-7; TRBD2 aligns across 9 bases. The J segment lost 4 bases and the V segment lost 2 bases, leaving 3 bases of the junction unmatched. Per germline, CDR1 SGHTA and CDR2 FQGNSA. This CDR3 is built from 14 residues. The CDR3 DNA sequence: TGTGCCAGCAGCTTATTCCTAGCGGGATACGAGCAGTACTTC. This codes for CASSLFLAGYEQYF.

Note on this clone: Other DNA sequences in this specimen translate into the identical CDR3. The V gene is TRBV5-1, the J gene TRBJ2-7; 9 bases map to TRBD2. Trimming took 4 bases from V and 3 from J; bases not matched to a gene: 8. This CDR3 spans 15 amino acids. Per germline, CDR1 SGHRS and CDR2 YFSETQ. DNA for the CDR3: TGCGCCAGCAGCCCCAGACTAGCGGTGAGCTACGAGCAGTACTTC. As protein: CASSPRLAVSYEQYF. The entire variable domain, with the rest obtained from reference TRBV5-1 and TRBJ2-7, is as follows: KAGVTQTPRYLIKTRGQQVTLSCSPISGHRSVSWYQQTPGQGLQFLFEYFSETQRNKGNFPGRFSGRQFSNSRSEMNVSTLELGDSALYLCASSPRLAVSYEQYFGPGTRLTVT.

The chain's CDR3 is CASEAGAGTGELFF. DNA for the CDR3: TGTGCCAGCGAAGCGGGAGCGGGAACCGGGGAGCTGTTTTTT. The chain recombines TRBV2 with TRBJ2-2, with 8 bases matching TRBD2. This CDR3 is 14 amino acids long. The germline gives CDR1 SNHLY, CDR2 FYNNEI. Trimming at V came to 8 bases and at J to 5 bases, leaving 7 bases not matched to a gene.

The V gene is TRBV28, the J gene TRBJ2-7; 9 bases map to TRBD2. The CDR3 spans 15 residues. Unmatched junction bases numbered 7, after V lost 2 bases and J lost 5 bases. In germline, CDR1 is MDHEN, CDR2 SYDVKM. The CDR3 DNA is TGTGCCAGCAGTTTAGTTAGCGGGAGCATCCACGAGCAGTACTTC. This translates into CASSLVSGSIHEQYF.